These 31 T cell receptor beta chains came from one sample sequenced in a study of long-term antiretroviral therapy in people with HIV. Assay version v3.0 of immunoSEQ was used, and it was run at survey level. Data came from immunoSEQ multiplex PCR; TCRdb stores just in-frame clones and leaves some out. This table holds fewer than 30,000 clones, around 84% found once. The sample was unsorted PBMCs, taken 0.8 years after starting antiretroviral therapy. These receptors were obtained from a woman aged 25 to 39 with HIV.

The chain carries TRBV7-6 and TRBJ1-4; D not certain. Per germline, CDR1 SGHVS and CDR2 FNYEAQ. This CDR3 region has 12 residues. V lost 3 bases and J 8 bases, leaving 7 bases between the germline ends. The CDR3 spells CASSFSSEKLFF. For the CDR3, the DNA is TGTGCCAGCAGCTTTTCGAGCGAAAAACTGTTTTTT.

This chain connects TRBV14 to TRBJ1-4; 9 bases map to TRBD1. This CDR3 is 15 amino acids long. J lost 8 bases, V lost 4 bases, and 8 bases had no gene match. Germline loops: CDR1 SGHDN, CDR2 FVKESK. CDR3 loop: CASSPGQGFQEKLFF. The DNA for the CDR3 is TGTGCCAGCAGCCCGGGACAGGGTTTCCAAGAAAAACTGTTTTTT. Using reference TRBV14 and TRBJ1-4 for the parts outside the CDR3, the full variable domain is EAGVTQFPSHSVIEKGQTVTLRCDPISGHDNLYWYRRVMGKEIKFLLHFVKESKQDESGMPNNRFLAERTGGTYSTLKVQPAELEDSGVYFCASSPGQGFQEKLFFGSGTQLSVL.

The V and J genes are TRBV4-1 and TRBJ1-1; 8 positions agree with TRBD1. V lost 0 bases, J lost 5 bases, and 5 bases stayed unmatched. CDR1 is MGHRA and CDR2 is YSYEKL in the germline V gene. The CDR3 is 15 amino acids. CDR3 sequence (DNA): TGCGCCAGCAGCCAAGATCTGAACAGGGGGACTGAAGCTTTCTTT. This gives the protein CASSQDLNRGTEAFF.

V is TRBV7-2 and J is TRBJ2-7; tentative D call: TRBD2 (6 bases). The CDR3 has 15 amino acids. Trimming removed 2 bases from V and 4 bases from J, with 15 bases in between. Germline loops: CDR1 SGHTA, CDR2 FQGNSA. CDR3 coding DNA: TGTGCCAGCAGCTTAATCTATGGGGGGAGTTACGAGCAGTACTTC. Translating it yields CASSLIYGGSYEQYF.

The chain recombines TRBV12-5 with TRBJ1-4; TRBD1 is a possible D gene (5 bases). The length of the CDR3 is 16 residues. In germline, CDR1 is LGHNT, CDR2 FRNRAP. V was shortened by 5 bases and J by 0 bases, with 13 bases between the two germline ends. CDR3 residues: CASGLDTGTTNEKLFF. The CDR3 nucleotides are TGTGCTAGTGGTCTGGACACGGGAACAACTAATGAAAAACTGTTTTTT.

This chain connects TRBV6-1 to TRBJ2-7; D could derive from TRBD1 or TRBD2 (5 bases each). CDR1 MNHNS and CDR2 SASEGT come from the germline V gene. The length of the CDR3 is 15 residues. V was trimmed by 1 base and J by 0 bases, leaving 10 bases between them. The CDR3, as DNA: TGTGCCAGCAGTGAAGTCGGGGCTAGCTCCTACGAGCAGTACGTC. Amino acid sequence: CASSEVGASSYEQYV.

CDR3 in DNA: TGTGCCAGCAGTGTGGACCAAGAGACCCAGTACTTC. Translating gives CASSVDQETQYF. The rearrangement joins TRBV2 to TRBJ2-5; D is ambiguous. The CDR3 runs to 12 residues. In germline, CDR1 is SNHLY, CDR2 FYNNEI. Trimming took off 4 bases at V and 0 bases at J, with 3 bases between the two ends.

This chain joins TRBV5-4 and TRBJ1-6; D perhaps matches TRBD1 (6 bases). Trimming stripped 9 bases from V and 5 bases from J, with 18 bases between. Germline V lookup: CDR1 SGHNT, CDR2 YYREEE (reference sequence). This CDR3 comprises 15 residues. In DNA, the CDR3 is TGTGCCACCAGAAAAGGACAGCATGATAATTCACCCCTCCACTTT. Translating it yields CATRKGQHDNSPLHF.

The rearrangement joins TRBV5-4 to TRBJ2-7; perhaps TRBD1 as D (6 bases). V was cut by 0 bases and J by 6 bases, with 7 bases left in between. The CDR3 length is 12 residues. Germline assignment: CDR1 SGHNT and CDR2 YYREEE (reference sequence). CDR3 residues: CASSLVRGEQYF. CDR3 in DNA: TGTGCCAGCAGCTTGGTCAGGGGCGAGCAGTACTTC.

This clone was recorded once. The chain employs TRBV5-1 and TRBJ2-1; D possibly uses TRBD1 or TRBD2 (6 bases each). Trimming took 2 bases from V and 5 from J, leaving 14 bases between them. This CDR3 comprises 15 residues. CDR1 is SGHRS and CDR2 is YFSETQ in the germline V gene. This chain's CDR3 is CASSFLGGQDNEQFF. The CDR3 DNA is TGCGCCAGCAGCTTCCTAGGGGGGCAGGACAATGAGCAGTTCTTC.

This CDR3 is CASSVSGTVNTGELFF. DNA for the CDR3: TGTGCCAGCAGCGTGTCAGGGACAGTGAACACCGGGGAGCTGTTTTTT. This chain links TRBV9 with TRBJ2-2; 7 bases align to TRBD1. There are 16 residues in the CDR3. After removal of 2 bases from V and 1 base from J, the junction contained 5 bases not matched to a gene. Germline assignment: CDR1 SGDLS and CDR2 YYNGEE.

This sequence joins TRBV6-5 and TRBJ1-2; possibly TRBD1 for D (5 bases). In germline, CDR1 is MNHEY, CDR2 SVGAGI. Between the trimmed V and J ends, which lost 0 bases and 2 bases, there was a span of 10 bases. The CDR3 contains 15 residues. This CDR3 is CASSYSSGQNYGYTF. Written as DNA, the CDR3 is TGTGCCAGCAGTTACTCTTCCGGACAAAACTATGGCTACACCTTC.

This chain joins TRBV14 and TRBJ2-7, with D possibly called TRBD1 or TRBD2 (6 bases each). The V end was cut by 0 bases, the J end by 5 bases, with 14 bases between. Germline loops: CDR1 SGHDN, CDR2 FVKESK. The CDR3 runs to 15 residues. The CDR3 loop reads CASSQEYGGGNEQYF. The CDR3 nucleotides read TGTGCCAGCAGCCAAGAGTACGGGGGCGGCAACGAGCAGTACTTC.

This clone was counted once. The V gene is TRBV12-5, the J gene TRBJ2-3, with 9 bases lining up with TRBD1. The germline V gene has CDR1 LGHNT and CDR2 FRNRAP. The junction had 2 bases not matched to a gene; V was cut back by 2 bases and J by 2 bases. This CDR3 region has 15 residues. CDR3 sequence reads: CASGLTGGLTDTQYF. DNA for the CDR3: TGTGCTAGTGGTTTGACAGGGGGCCTCACAGATACGCAGTATTTT.

The V call is TRBV6-4, the J call TRBJ2-1; tentatively, D is TRBD1 (7 bases). The CDR3 extends over 17 amino acids. Germline CDR1 MRHNA, CDR2 SNTAGT. V gave up 6 bases and J gave up 2 bases, with 20 bases separating them. The CDR3 is CASSKGGPGGTYNEQFF. The DNA of the CDR3 is TGTGCCAGCAGCAAAGGTGGGCCAGGGGGGACCTACAATGAGCAGTTCTTC.

In its sample, this clone was seen a few times. The V call is TRBV5-6, the J call TRBJ1-1; D is possibly TRBD1 (6 bases). Trimming cost V 4 bases and J 8 bases, with 9 bases left between them. CDR1 and CDR2 (germline): SGHDT, YYEEEE. CDR3 length: 11 amino acids. The CDR3 sequence is CASSLGTEAFF. DNA for the CDR3: TGTGCCAGCAGCCTAGGGACAGAAGCTTTCTTT.

The rearrangement joins TRBV14 to TRBJ1-2, with D unresolved. V shed 0 bases and J shed 3 bases, with 5 bases lying between them. This CDR3 contains 13 residues. The germline gives CDR1 SGHDN, CDR2 FVKESK. CDR3: CASSQDWDYGYTF. In nucleotides, the CDR3 is TGTGCCAGCAGCCAAGATTGGGACTATGGCTACACCTTC.

The chain is built from TRBV6-1 and TRBJ2-1, with a tentative D call TRBD1 (5 bases). Trimming pared 10 bases from V and 0 bases from J, leaving 13 bases between. This CDR3 contains 14 residues. Looked up from germline, CDR1 is MNHNS and CDR2 is SASEGT. CDR3 DNA sequence: TGTGCCATCGGACATCAGAGCTCCTACAATGAGCAGTTCTTC. Amino acid sequence: CAIGHQSSYNEQFF.

The chain's CDR3 is CASSEVVITGRGYNEQFF. DNA for the CDR3: TGTGCCAGCAGTGAAGTTGTCATAACAGGCAGGGGGTACAATGAGCAGTTCTTC. The chain couples TRBV25-1 to TRBJ2-1, with TRBD1 matching 7 bases. V shed 2 bases and J 4 bases; nucleotides not matched to a gene: 14. The length of the CDR3 is 18 residues. From germline, CDR1 is MGHDK and CDR2 SYGVNS.

A single count supports this clone. The rearrangement links TRBV5-8 to TRBJ2-7; unclear D gene. The CDR3 consists of 14 residues. V lost 6 bases, J lost 3 bases, and 16 bases lay in between. The germline CDR1 and CDR2 sequences are SGHTS and YDEGEE. CDR3 DNA sequence: TGTGCCAGCACACTACCCGTATCTAGCTACGAGCAGTACTTC. Residues: CASTLPVSSYEQYF.

The chain recombines TRBV11-2 with TRBJ2-5; D is unclear. The V end was cut by 0 bases, the J end by 7 bases, with 9 bases between. The CDR3 consists of 13 residues. Looked up from germline, CDR1 is SGHAT and CDR2 is FQNNGV. CDR3 bases: TGTGCCAGCAGCTTAGATATTCAGACGACCCAGTACTTC. It encodes CASSLDIQTTQYF.

This clone has a handful of counts. This chain connects TRBV6-1 to TRBJ2-7; 7 nucleotides line up with TRBD1. Per germline, CDR1 MNHNS and CDR2 SASEGT. Germline trimming cut 5 bases from V and 0 bases from J; bases unmatched to any gene: 1. This CDR3 spans 13 amino acids. CDR3 sequence (DNA): TGTGCCAGCAGTTGGGACAGCTCCTACGAGCAGTACTTC. Its protein is CASSWDSSYEQYF.

The CDR3: CAWSVRTAREAFF. The CDR3 DNA is TGTGCCTGGAGTGTCCGGACAGCGCGCGAAGCTTTCTTT. J is TRBJ1-1 and V is TRBV30, with a possible D match to TRBD1 (6 bases). Trimming took 0 bases from V and 8 from J, leaving 13 bases between them. This CDR3 comprises 13 residues. From germline, CDR1 is GTSNPN and CDR2 SVGIG (reference sequence).

The genes are TRBV27 and TRBJ1-2; 7 bases are a match to TRBD1. Germline loops: CDR1 MNHEY, CDR2 SMNVEV (reference sequence). With V trimmed by 2 bases and J by 4 bases, 7 bases remained unmatched. The length of the CDR3 is 15 residues. CDR3 sequence (DNA): TGTGCCAGCAGTTTAGCAGGGGGTGTCCTCTATGGCTACACCTTC. Its translation: CASSLAGGVLYGYTF.

V usage is TRBV30 and J usage is TRBJ1-1; D unclear. Trimming stripped 1 base from V and 11 bases from J, with 14 bases between. The CDR3 is made up of 12 amino acids. Germline CDR1 GTSNPN, CDR2 SVGIG (reference sequence). The CDR3 spells CAWSAVSAAAFF. The DNA of the CDR3 is TGTGCCTGGAGTGCAGTCAGTGCGGCGGCTTTCTTT.

This rearrangement joins TRBV23-1 to TRBJ2-4; 8 bases agree with TRBD1. TRBV23-1 is treated as an ORF (open reading frame) with a function not yet certain. Unmatched junction bases numbered 7, after V lost 6 bases and J lost 0 bases. The CDR3 has 16 residues. The CDR3 sequence is CASSPRDRLAKNIQYF. In DNA, the CDR3 is TGCGCCAGCAGCCCCCGGGACAGGCTAGCCAAAAACATTCAGTACTTC.

This chain links TRBV11-2 with TRBJ2-7; D perhaps matches TRBD2 (6 bases). Germline CDR1 SGHAT, CDR2 FQNNGV. Trimming shortened V by 1 base and J by 7 bases, and 20 bases separated the two germline ends. This CDR3 has 16 residues. This chain's CDR3 is CASSLGRGLAVREQYV. The CDR3 DNA follows: TGTGCCAGCAGCTTAGGGAGGGGTCTAGCTGTGAGGGAGCAGTACGTC.

This rearrangement joins TRBV11-1 to TRBJ2-5, with 8 bases fitting TRBD2. CDR3 length: 17 residues. V lost 5 bases, J lost 1 base, and 12 bases stayed unmatched. CDR1 is SGHAT, CDR2 FQDESV, per germline (reference sequence). For the CDR3, the DNA is TGTGCCAGCAGCACCGGGACAAGCGGGGGTTCCCAAGAGACCCAGTACTTC. Protein: CASSTGTSGGSQETQYF. Looking up the rest from reference TRBV11-1 and TRBJ2-5 gives the full variable domain: EAEVAQSPRYKITEKSQAVAFWCDPISGHATLYWYRQILGQGPELLVQFQDESVVDDSQLPKDRFSAERLKGVDSTLKIQPAELGDSAMYLCASSTGTSGGSQETQYFGPGTRLLVL.

V gene TRBV4-1 combines with J gene TRBJ2-2; no definite D call. The CDR3 loop spans 12 amino acids. Germline-derived CDR1 and CDR2 are MGHRA and YSYEKL. With 2 bases removed from V and 5 bases from J, the gap between germline ends came to 3 bases. The CDR3 nucleotides are TGCGCCAGCAGCCAACTTACCGGGGAGCTGTTTTTT. It is translated as CASSQLTGELFF.

The chain has TRBV7-6 and TRBJ1-2; 9 positions match TRBD1. Trimming at V came to 5 bases and at J to 3 bases, leaving 4 bases not matched to a gene. Germline CDR1 SGHVS, CDR2 FNYEAQ. The CDR3 spans 14 residues. The CDR3 sequence: CASSLQGADYGYTF. DNA for the CDR3: TGTGCCAGCAGCCTACAGGGGGCGGACTATGGCTACACCTTC. Full variable domain (remainder filled in from reference TRBV7-6 and TRBJ1-2): GAGVSQSPRYKVTKRGQDVALRCDPISGHVSLYWYRQALGQGPEFLTYFNYEAQQDKSGLPNDRFSAERPEGSISTLTIQRTEQRDSAMYRCASSLQGADYGYTFGSGTRLTVV.

The rearrangement joins TRBV19 to TRBJ2-2; 11 bases agree with TRBD2. V was pared by 6 bases and J by 4 bases, with 4 bases of the junction left unmatched. There are 15 residues in the CDR3. Germline V lookup: CDR1 LNHDA, CDR2 SQIVND (reference sequence). Here the CDR3 DNA reads TGTGCCAGTAGGATTAGCGGGGGGGCCACCGGGGAGCTGTTTTTT. It translates to CASRISGGATGELFF. The full variable domain, its missing parts supplied by reference TRBV19 and TRBJ2-2, is DGGITQSPKYLFRKEGQNVTLSCEQNLNHDAMYWYRQDPGQGLRLIYYSQIVNDFQKGDIAEGYSVSREKKESFPLTVTSAQKNPTAFYLCASRISGGATGELFFGEGSRLTVL.